This T cell receptor beta chain is drawn from a study of blood T cell repertoires in COVID-19. V dropped 7 bases and J dropped 2; count of bases not matched to a gene: 10. The CDR3 contains 16 residues. Germline values: CDR1 SGHAT, CDR2 FQNNGV. Sequenced by immunoSEQ multiplex PCR; TCRdb stores in-frame clones only, minus some. The profile shows about 260,000 clones, roughly 86% of them singletons. What was sequenced was peripheral blood. The V and J genes are TRBV11-2 and TRBJ1-2; 10 bases match TRBD1. This receptor was identified in a man aged 35-49 years with active or convalescent COVID-19. DNA for the CDR3: TGTGCCAGCAACTCCCTGGGACAGGGGAGGAACTATGGCTACACCTTC. The encoded protein is CASNSLGQGRNYGYTF.